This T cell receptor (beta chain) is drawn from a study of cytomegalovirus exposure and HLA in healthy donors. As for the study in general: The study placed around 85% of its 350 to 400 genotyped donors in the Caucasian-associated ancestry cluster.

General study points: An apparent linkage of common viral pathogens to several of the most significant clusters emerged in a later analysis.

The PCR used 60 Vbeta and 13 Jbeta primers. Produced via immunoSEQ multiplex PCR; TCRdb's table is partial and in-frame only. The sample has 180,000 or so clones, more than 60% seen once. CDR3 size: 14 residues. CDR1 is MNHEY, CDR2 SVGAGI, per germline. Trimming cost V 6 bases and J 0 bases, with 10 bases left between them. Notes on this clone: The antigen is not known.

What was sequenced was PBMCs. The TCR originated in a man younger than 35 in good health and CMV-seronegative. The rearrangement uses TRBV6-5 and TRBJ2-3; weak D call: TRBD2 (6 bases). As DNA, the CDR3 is TGTGCCAGCAGCCCGGGACTCAGCACAGATACGCAGTATTTT. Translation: CASSPGLSTDTQYF.